The T cell receptor (beta chain) described here comes from a study of blood T cells in healthy people across ages. The sample, about 10 milliliters of peripheral blood, was drawn from each donor. A minimum of 7 million PBMCs was isolated per sample. The germline V gene has CDR1 SQVTM and CDR2 ANQGSEA. The V and J ends lost 6 bases and 4 bases, in that order; junction bases with no gene match: 2. This CDR3 region has 13 residues. Next came a second PCR, run for roughly 7 to 12 cycles, which used a sample-barcoded 5' primer along with a J-beta primer mix. MiXCR, run by TCRdb on the 5' RACE reads, gives a single entry per CDR3 protein. The table shows about 1.7 million distinct CDR3 sequences, with 28% occurring only once.

The sequence was obtained from a woman in her 30s in good health. The sequenced material came from blood. The chain carries TRBV29-1 and TRBJ2-3; 12 bases align to TRBD2. CDR3 nucleotides: TGCAGCGTCGGACTAGCGGGACCAGATACGCAGTATTTT. It specifies CSVGLAGPDTQYF.